The 7 T cell receptor beta chains presented below share a single source sample, sequenced in a study of blood T cell repertoires in COVID-19. TCRdb keeps only in-frame clones here, not all; method: immunoSEQ multiplex PCR. The sample consists of several thousand clones, around 88% of them appearing once. Sequencing input: peripheral blood. The receptors were gathered from a woman aged 50 to 60 with active or convalescent COVID-19.

The V call is TRBV30, the J call TRBJ2-7; 13 bases match TRBD2. V shed 1 base and J 6 bases; nucleotides not matched to a gene: 9. Per germline, CDR1 GTSNPN and CDR2 SVGIG (reference sequence). CDR3 length: 16 amino acids. Written as DNA, the CDR3 is TGTGCCTGGAGTGGGACTAGCGGGAGTCTTCACAGCGAGCAGTACTTC. It encodes CAWSGTSGSLHSEQYF. The variable domain in full, with the rest retrieved from reference TRBV30 and TRBJ2-7, is SQTIHQWPATLVQPVGSPLSLECTVEGTSNPNLYWYRQAAGRGLQLLFYSVGIGQISSEVPQNLSASRPQDRQFILSSKKLLLSDSGFYLCAWSGTSGSLHSEQYFGPGTRLTVT.

The V and J genes are TRBV12-5 and TRBJ1-5; D is unresolved. CDR1 is LGHNT and CDR2 is FRNRAP in the germline V gene. CDR3 length: 16 amino acids. V was shortened by 2 bases and J by 1 base, with 12 bases between the two germline ends. CDR3 sequence (DNA): TGTGCTAGTGGTTTGAATTTGGGAGCGAGCAATCAGCCCCAGCATTTT. As protein: CASGLNLGASNQPQHF.

This chain joins TRBV5-1 and TRBJ1-6, with D tentatively TRBD1 (6 bases). Between the trimmed V and J ends, which lost 6 bases and 9 bases, there was a span of 13 bases. This CDR3 spans 13 amino acids. Germline assignment: CDR1 SGHRS and CDR2 YFSETQ. The CDR3 DNA reads TGCGCCAGCACCCAGGGGAGAGGTTCACCCCTCCACTTT. Protein sequence: CASTQGRGSPLHF.

The V gene is TRBV11-2, the J gene TRBJ2-3; 13 nucleotides line up with TRBD2. This CDR3 comprises 18 residues. Germline V gene lookup returns CDR1 SGHAT and CDR2 FQNNGV. V shed 4 bases and J 3 bases; nucleotides not matched to a gene: 10. CDR3 region: CASSSQSKTSGRTDTQYF. CDR3 DNA: TGTGCCAGCAGCTCCCAATCTAAGACTAGCGGGAGGACAGATACGCAGTATTTT. Variable domain in full (rest from reference TRBV11-2 and TRBJ2-3): EAGVAQSPRYKIIEKRQSVAFWCNPISGHATLYWYQQILGQGPKLLIQFQNNGVVDDSQLPKDRFSAERLKGVDSTLKIQPAKLEDSAVYLCASSSQSKTSGRTDTQYFGPGTRLTVL.

V usage is TRBV28 and J usage is TRBJ2-1; 8 nucleotides match TRBD2. Germline V gives CDR1 MDHEN, CDR2 SYDVKM. V was pared by 8 bases and J by 2 bases, with 5 bases of the junction left unmatched. The CDR3 is 14 amino acids. CDR3 loop: CASLAGLAYNEQFF. As DNA, the CDR3 is TGTGCCAGCTTAGCGGGACTAGCCTACAATGAGCAGTTCTTC.

V usage is TRBV7-2 and J usage is TRBJ1-1; D is uncertain. The CDR3 length is 11 residues. The ends were cut back, 4 bases at V and 5 bases at J, with 5 bases in the middle. Looked up from germline, CDR1 is SGHTA and CDR2 is FQGNSA. The CDR3 loop reads CASSSRTEAFF. CDR3 DNA sequence: TGTGCCAGCAGCTCTAGGACTGAAGCTTTCTTT.

In its sample, this clone was seen a few times. The chain has TRBV25-1 and TRBJ2-7; 10 nucleotides line up with TRBD1. The trim removed 3 bases at V and 2 bases at J, leaving 7 bases unmatched. The germline gives CDR1 MGHDK, CDR2 SYGVNS. The CDR3 loop spans 16 amino acids. The CDR3 DNA follows: TGTGCCAGCAGTGATTTTGGGACAGGGGAACCCTACGAGCAGTACTTC. Amino acids: CASSDFGTGEPYEQYF.